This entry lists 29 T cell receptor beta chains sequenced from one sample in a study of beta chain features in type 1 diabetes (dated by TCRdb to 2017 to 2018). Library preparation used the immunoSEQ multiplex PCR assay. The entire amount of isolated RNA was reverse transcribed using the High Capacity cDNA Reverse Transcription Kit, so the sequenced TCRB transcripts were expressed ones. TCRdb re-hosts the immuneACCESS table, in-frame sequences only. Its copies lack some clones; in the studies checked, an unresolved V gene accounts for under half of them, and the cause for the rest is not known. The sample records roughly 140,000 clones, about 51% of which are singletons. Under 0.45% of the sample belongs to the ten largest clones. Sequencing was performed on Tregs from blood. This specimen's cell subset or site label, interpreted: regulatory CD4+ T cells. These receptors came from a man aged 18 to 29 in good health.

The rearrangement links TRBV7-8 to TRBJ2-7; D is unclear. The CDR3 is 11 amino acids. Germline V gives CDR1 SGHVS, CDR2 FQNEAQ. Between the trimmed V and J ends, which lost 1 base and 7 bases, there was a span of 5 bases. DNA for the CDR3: TGTGCCAGCAGCTTAGTCAGTGAGCAGTACTTC. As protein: CASSLVSEQYF.

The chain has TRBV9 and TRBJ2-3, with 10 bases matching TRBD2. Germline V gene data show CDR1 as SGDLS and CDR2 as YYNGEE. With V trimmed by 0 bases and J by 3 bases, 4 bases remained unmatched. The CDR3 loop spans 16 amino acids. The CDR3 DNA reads TGTGCCAGCAGCGTAGTACTAGCGGGGACTACAGATACGCAGTATTTT. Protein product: CASSVVLAGTTDTQYF.

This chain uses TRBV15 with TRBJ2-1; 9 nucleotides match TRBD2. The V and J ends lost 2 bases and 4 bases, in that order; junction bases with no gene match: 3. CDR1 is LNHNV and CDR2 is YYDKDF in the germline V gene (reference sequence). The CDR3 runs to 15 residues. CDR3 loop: CATSRSAGGYNEQFF. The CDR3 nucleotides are TGTGCCACCAGCAGATCAGCGGGGGGATACAATGAGCAGTTCTTC.

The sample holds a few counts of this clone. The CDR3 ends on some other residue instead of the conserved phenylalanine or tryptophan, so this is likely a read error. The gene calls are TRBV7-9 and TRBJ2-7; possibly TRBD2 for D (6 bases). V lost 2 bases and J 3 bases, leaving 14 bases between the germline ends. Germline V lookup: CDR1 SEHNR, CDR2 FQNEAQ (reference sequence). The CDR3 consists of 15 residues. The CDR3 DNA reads TGTGCCAGCAGCTTAACCGGGGGAATAGGCTACGAGCAGTACCTC. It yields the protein CASSLTGGIGYEQYL.

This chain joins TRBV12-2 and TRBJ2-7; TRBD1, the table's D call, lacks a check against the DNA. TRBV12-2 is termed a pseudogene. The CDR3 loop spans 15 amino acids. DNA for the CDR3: TGTGCAAGTCGCTTAGTCAGGAAGGACTCCTACGAGCAGTACTTC. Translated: CASRLVRKDSYEQYF.

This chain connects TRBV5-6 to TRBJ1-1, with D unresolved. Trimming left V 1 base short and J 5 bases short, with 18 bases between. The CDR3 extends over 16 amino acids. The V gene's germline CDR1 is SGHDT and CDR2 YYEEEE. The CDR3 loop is CASSLYRGVVSTEAFF. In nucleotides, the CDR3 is TGTGCCAGCAGCTTGTATCGCGGCGTGGTTTCGACTGAAGCTTTCTTT.

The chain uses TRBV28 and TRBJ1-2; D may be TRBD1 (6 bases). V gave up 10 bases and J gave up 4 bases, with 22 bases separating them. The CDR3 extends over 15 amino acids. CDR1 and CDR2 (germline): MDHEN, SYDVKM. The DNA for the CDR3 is TGTGCCACCGACCGTACAGGGCTAGGGAGCTATGGCTACACCTTC. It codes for CATDRTGLGSYGYTF.

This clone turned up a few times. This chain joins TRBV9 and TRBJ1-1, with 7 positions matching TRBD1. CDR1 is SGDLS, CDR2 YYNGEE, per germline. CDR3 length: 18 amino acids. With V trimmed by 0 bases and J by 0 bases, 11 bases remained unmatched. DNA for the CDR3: TGTGCCAGCAGCGTAGGAGGCGGGAGGGGGCTTATGAACACTGAAGCTTTCTTT. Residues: CASSVGGGRGLMNTEAFF.

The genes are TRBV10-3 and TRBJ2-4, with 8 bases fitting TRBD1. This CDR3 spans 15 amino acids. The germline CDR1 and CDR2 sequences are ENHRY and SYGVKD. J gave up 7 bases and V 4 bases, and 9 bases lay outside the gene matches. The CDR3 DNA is TGTGCCATCAGTGCGTCCCAGGGGGCTCTCAACATTCAGTACTTC. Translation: CAISASQGALNIQYF.

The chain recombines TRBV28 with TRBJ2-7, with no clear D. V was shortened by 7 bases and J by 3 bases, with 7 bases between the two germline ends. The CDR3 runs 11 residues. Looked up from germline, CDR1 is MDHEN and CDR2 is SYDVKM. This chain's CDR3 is CASNGIYEQYF. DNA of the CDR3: TGTGCCAGCAATGGCATCTACGAGCAGTACTTC.

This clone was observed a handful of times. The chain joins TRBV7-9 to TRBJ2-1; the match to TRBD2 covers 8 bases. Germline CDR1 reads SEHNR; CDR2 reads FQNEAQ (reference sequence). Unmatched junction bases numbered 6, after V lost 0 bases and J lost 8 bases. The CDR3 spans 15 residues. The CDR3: CASSLAGLVIDEQFF. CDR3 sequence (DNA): TGTGCCAGCAGCTTAGCGGGACTAGTTATAGATGAGCAGTTCTTC.

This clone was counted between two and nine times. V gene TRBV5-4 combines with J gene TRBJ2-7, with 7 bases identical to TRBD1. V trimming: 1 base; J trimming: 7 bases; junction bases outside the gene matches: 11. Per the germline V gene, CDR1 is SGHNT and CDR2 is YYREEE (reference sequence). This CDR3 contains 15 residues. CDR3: CASSLRPTGRSEQYF. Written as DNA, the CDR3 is TGTGCCAGCAGCTTGCGTCCGACAGGGCGAAGTGAGCAGTACTTC. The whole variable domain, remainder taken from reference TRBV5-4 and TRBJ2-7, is ETGVTQSPTHLIKTRGQQVTLRCSSQSGHNTVSWYQQALGQGPQFIFQYYREEENGRGNFPPRFSGLQFPNYSSELNVNALELDDSALYLCASSLRPTGRSEQYFGPGTRLTVT.

DNA of the CDR3: TGTGCCAGTAGTCTTCGACTAGCGGGGTACGAGCAGTACTTC. Translating gives CASSLRLAGYEQYF. This chain uses TRBV19 with TRBJ2-7; 11 nucleotides align to TRBD2. This CDR3 spans 14 amino acids. Germline CDR1 reads LNHDA; CDR2 reads SQIVND (reference sequence). With V trimmed by 5 bases and J by 4 bases, 4 bases remained unmatched. The entire variable domain, with the rest obtained from reference TRBV19 and TRBJ2-7, is as follows: DGGITQSPKYLFRKEGQNVTLSCEQNLNHDAMYWYRQDPGQGLRLIYYSQIVNDFQKGDIAEGYSVSREKKESFPLTVTSAQKNPTAFYLCASSLRLAGYEQYFGPGTRLTVT.

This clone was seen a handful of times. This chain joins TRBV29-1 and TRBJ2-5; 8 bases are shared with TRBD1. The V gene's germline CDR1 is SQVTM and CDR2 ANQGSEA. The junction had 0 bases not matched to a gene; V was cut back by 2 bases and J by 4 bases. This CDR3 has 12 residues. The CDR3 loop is CSVEQGAETQYF. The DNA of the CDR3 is TGCAGCGTTGAACAGGGGGCAGAGACCCAGTACTTC.

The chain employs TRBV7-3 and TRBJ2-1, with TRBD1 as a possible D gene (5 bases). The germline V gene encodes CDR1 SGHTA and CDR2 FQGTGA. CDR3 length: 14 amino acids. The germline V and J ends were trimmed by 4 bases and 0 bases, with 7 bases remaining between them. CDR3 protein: CASSSQGSYNEQFF. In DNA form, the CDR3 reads TGTGCCAGCAGCTCCCAGGGCTCCTACAATGAGCAGTTCTTC.

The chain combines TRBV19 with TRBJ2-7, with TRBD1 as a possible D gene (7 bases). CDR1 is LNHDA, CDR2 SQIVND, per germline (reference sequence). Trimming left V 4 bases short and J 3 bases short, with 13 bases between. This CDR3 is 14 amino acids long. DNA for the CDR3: TGTGCCAGTAGTAGGAACCAGGGGGGCTACGAGCAGTACTTC. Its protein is CASSRNQGGYEQYF.

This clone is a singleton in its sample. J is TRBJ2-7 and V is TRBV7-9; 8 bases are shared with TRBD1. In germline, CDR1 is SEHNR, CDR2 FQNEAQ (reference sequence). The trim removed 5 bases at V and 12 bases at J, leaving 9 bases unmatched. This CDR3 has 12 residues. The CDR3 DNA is TGTGCCAGCAGCCGGGGACAGGAGCTCCCGTACTTC. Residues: CASSRGQELPYF. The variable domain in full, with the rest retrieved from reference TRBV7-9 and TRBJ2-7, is DTGVSQNPRHKITKRGQNVTFRCDPISEHNRLYWYRQTLGQGPEFLTYFQNEAQLEKSRLLSDRFSAERPKGSFSTLEIQRTEQGDSAMYLCASSRGQELPYFGPGTRLTVT.

The CDR3 DNA reads TGTGCCAGCAGCCGCCGGGGTGTTGGGGCCAACGTCCTGACTTTC. Residues: CASSRRGVGANVLTF. The chain has TRBV9 and TRBJ2-6; TRBD2 might be the D (5 bases). The germline CDR1 and CDR2 sequences are SGDLS and YYNGEE. The CDR3 covers 15 residues. The V gene lost 4 bases and the J gene lost 3 bases, with 11 bases spanning the gap.

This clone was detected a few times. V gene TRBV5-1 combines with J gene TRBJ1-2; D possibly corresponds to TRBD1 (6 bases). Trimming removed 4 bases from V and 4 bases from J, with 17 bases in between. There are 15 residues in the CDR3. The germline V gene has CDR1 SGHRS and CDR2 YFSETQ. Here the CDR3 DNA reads TGCGCCAGCAGCATACAGCAGGGGTCGAGCTATGGCTACACCTTC. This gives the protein CASSIQQGSSYGYTF.

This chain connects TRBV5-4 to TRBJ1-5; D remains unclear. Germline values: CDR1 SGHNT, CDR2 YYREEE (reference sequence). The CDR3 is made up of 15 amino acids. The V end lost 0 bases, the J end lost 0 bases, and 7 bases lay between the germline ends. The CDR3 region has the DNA TGTGCCAGCAGCTTGGTTGAGATTAGCAATCAGCCCCAGCATTTT. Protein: CASSLVEISNQPQHF.

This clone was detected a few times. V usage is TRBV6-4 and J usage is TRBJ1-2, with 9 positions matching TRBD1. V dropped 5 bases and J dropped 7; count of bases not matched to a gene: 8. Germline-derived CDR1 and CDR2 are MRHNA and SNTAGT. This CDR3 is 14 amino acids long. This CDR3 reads CASSRDRDVRGYTF. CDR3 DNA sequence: TGTGCCAGCAGTCGGGACAGGGATGTTCGTGGCTACACCTTC.

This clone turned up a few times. The CDR3 loop is CASSETGDEQYF. The CDR3 nucleotides read TGTGCCAGCAGCGAGACAGGTGACGAGCAGTACTTC. The V and J genes are TRBV28 and TRBJ2-7, with a tentative D call TRBD1 (6 bases). The CDR3 consists of 12 residues. V gave up 6 bases and J gave up 5 bases, with 11 bases separating them. CDR1 and CDR2 (germline): MDHEN, SYDVKM.

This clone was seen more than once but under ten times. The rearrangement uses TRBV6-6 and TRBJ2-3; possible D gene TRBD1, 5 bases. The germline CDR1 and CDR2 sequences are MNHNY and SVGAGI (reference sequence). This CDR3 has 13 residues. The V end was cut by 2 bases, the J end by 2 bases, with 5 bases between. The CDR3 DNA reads TGTGCCAGCAGTTACGGGGCCACAGATACGCAGTATTTT. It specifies CASSYGATDTQYF.

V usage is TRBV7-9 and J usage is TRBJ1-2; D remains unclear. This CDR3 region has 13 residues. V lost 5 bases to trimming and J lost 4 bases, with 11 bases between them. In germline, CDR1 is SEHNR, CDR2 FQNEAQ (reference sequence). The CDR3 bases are TGTGCCAGCAGCCCCTCGGAGAGCTATGGCTACACCTTC. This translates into CASSPSESYGYTF.

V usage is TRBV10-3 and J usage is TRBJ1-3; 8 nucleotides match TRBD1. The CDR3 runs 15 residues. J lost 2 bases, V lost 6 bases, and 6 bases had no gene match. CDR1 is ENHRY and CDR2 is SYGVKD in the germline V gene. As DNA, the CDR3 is TGTGCCATCAGGGAAGCGGACAGGGCTGGAAACACCATATATTTT. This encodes CAIREADRAGNTIYF.

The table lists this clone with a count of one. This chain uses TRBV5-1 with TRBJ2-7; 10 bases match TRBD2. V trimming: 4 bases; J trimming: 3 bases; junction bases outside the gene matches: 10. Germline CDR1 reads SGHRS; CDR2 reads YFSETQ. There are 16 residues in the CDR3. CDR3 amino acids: CASSPRVAGGYYEQYF. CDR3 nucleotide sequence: TGCGCCAGCAGCCCTCGGGTAGCGGGAGGTTACTACGAGCAGTACTTC.

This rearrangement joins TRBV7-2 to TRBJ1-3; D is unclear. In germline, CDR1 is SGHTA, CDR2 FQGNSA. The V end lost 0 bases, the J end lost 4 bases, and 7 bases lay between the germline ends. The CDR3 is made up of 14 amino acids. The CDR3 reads CASSLAAQGNTIYF. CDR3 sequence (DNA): TGTGCCAGCAGCTTAGCCGCGCAAGGAAACACCATATATTTT.

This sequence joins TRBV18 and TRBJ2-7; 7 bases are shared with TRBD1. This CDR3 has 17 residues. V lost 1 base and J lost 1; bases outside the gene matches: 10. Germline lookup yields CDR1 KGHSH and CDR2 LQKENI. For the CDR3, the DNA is TGTGCCAGCTCACCACTGGGGCACAGGGGTAGGTCCTACGAGCAGTACTTC. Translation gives CASSPLGHRGRSYEQYF. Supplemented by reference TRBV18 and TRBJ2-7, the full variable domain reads NAGVMQNPRHLVRRRGQEARLRCSPMKGHSHVYWYRQLPEEGLKFMVYLQKENIIDESGMPKERFSAEFPKEGPSILRIQQVVRGDSAAYFCASSPLGHRGRSYEQYFGPGTRLTVT.

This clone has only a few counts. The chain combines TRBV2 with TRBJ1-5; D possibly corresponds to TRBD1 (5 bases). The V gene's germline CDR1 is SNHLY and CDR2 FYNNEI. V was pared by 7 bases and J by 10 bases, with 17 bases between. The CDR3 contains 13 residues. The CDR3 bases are TGTGCCAGCATGCGGGACGGGGGAAGCCCCCAGCATTTT. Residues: CASMRDGGSPQHF. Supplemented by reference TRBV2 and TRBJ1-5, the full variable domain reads EPEVTQTPSHQVTQMGQEVILRCVPISNHLYFYWYRQILGQKVEFLVSFYNNEISEKSEIFDDQFSVERPDGSNFTLKIRSTKLEDSAMYFCASMRDGGSPQHFGDGTRLSIL.